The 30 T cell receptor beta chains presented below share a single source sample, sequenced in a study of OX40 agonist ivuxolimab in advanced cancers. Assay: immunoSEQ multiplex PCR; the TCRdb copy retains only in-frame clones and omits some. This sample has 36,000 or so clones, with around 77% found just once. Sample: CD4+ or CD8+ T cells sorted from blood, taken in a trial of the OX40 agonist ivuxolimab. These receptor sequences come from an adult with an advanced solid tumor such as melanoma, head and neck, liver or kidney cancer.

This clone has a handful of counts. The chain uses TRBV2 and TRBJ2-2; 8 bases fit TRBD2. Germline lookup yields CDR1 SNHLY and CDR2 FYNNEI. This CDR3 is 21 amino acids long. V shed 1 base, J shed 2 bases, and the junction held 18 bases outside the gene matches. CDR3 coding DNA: TGTGCCAGCAGTGAAGGTACGGGGACTAGGAGTTCCCATCCCAACACCGGGGAGCTGTTTTTT. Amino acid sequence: CASSEGTGTRSSHPNTGELFF.

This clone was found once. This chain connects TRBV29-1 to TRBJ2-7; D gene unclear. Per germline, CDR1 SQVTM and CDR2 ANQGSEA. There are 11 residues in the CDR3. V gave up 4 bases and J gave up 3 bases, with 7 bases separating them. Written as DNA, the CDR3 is TGCAGCGTTGTAAAGGGCTACGAGCAGTACTTC. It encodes CSVVKGYEQYF.

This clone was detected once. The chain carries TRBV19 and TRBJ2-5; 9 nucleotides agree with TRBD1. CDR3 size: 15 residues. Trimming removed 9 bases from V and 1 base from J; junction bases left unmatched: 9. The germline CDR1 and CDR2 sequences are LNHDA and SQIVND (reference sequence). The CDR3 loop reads CASSAGTGTQETQYF. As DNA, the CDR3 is TGTGCCAGCTCCGCCGGGACAGGGACCCAAGAGACCCAGTACTTC.

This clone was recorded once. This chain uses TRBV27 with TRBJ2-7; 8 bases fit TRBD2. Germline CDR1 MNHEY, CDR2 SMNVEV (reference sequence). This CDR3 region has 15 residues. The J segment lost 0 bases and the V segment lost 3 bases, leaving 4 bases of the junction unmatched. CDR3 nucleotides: TGTGCCAGCAGTTTTAGCGGGGAAAGCTCCTACGAGCAGTACTTC. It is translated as CASSFSGESSYEQYF.

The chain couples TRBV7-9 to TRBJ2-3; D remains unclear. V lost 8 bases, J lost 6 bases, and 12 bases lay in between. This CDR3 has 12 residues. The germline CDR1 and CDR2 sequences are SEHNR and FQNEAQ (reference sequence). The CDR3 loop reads CASLGPEDTQYF. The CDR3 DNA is TGTGCCAGCCTCGGCCCTGAGGATACGCAGTATTTT.

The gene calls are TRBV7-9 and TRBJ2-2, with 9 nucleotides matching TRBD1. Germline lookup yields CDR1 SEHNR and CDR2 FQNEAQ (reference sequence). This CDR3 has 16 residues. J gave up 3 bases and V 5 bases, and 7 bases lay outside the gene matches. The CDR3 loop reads CASSRPGTGHTGELFF. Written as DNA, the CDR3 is TGTGCCAGCAGCCGACCCGGGACAGGGCACACCGGGGAGCTGTTTTTT.

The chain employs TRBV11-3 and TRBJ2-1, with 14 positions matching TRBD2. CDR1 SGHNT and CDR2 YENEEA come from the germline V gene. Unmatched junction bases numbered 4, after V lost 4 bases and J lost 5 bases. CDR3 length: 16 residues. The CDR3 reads CASSSRTSGGNNEQFF. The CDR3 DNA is TGTGCCAGCAGCTCCCGGACTAGCGGGGGGAACAATGAGCAGTTCTTC.

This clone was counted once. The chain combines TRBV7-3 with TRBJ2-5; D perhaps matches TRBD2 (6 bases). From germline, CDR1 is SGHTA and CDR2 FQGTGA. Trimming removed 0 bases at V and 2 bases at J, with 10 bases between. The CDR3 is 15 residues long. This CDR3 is CASSLTGGMQETQYF. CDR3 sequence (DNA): TGTGCCAGCAGCTTAACTGGCGGGATGCAAGAGACCCAGTACTTC.

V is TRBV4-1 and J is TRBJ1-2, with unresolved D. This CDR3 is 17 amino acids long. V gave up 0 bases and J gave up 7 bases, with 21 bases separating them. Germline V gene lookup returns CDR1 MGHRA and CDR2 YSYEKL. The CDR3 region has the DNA TGCGCCAGCAGCCAAGAATGGACGAGAGGGTTTGATGGTGGCTACACCTTC. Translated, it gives CASSQEWTRGFDGGYTF.

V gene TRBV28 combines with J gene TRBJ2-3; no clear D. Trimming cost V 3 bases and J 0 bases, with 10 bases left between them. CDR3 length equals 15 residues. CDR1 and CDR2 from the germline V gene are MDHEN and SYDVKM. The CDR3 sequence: CASSFVGTSTDTQYF. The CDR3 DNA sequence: TGTGCCAGCAGTTTTGTCGGAACTAGCACAGATACGCAGTATTTT.

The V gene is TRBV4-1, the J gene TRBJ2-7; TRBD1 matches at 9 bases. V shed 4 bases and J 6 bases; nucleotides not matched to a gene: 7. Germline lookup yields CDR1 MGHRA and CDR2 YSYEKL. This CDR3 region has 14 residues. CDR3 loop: CASSPGTGLSEQYF. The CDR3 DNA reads TGCGCCAGCAGCCCCGGGACAGGGCTAAGCGAGCAGTACTTC.

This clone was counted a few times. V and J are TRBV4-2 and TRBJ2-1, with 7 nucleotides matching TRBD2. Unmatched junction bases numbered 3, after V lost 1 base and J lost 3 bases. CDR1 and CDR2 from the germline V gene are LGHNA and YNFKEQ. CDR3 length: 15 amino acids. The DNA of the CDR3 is TGTGCCAGCAGCCAAGGGCTAGCGGTCTACAATGAGCAGTTCTTC. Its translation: CASSQGLAVYNEQFF.

CDR3 in DNA: TGTGCCAGCAGTGGAGGAACTGAAGCTTTCTTT. It codes for CASSGGTEAFF. This chain uses TRBV27 with TRBJ1-1; D is ambiguous. In germline, CDR1 is MNHEY, CDR2 SMNVEV (reference sequence). V was clipped by 5 bases and J by 5 bases, with 6 bases between them. This CDR3 has 11 residues.

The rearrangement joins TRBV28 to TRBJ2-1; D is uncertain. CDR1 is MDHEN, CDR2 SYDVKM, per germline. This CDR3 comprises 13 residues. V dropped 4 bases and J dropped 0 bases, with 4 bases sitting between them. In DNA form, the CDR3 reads TGTGCCAGCAGTTCTAGCTCCTACAATGAGCAGTTCTTC. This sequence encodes CASSSSSYNEQFF.

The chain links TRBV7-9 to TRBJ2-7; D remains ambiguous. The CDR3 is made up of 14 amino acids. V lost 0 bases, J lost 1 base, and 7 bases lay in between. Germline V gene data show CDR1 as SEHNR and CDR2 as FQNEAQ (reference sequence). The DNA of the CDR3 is TGTGCCAGCAGCTTAGCCACGGTATCCTACGAGCAGTACTTC. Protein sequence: CASSLATVSYEQYF.

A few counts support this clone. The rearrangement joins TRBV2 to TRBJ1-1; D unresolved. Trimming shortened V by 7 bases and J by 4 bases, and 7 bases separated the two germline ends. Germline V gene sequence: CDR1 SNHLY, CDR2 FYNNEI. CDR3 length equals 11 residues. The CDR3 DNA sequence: TGTGCCAGCATAATTGGCACTGAAGCTTTCTTT. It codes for CASIIGTEAFF.

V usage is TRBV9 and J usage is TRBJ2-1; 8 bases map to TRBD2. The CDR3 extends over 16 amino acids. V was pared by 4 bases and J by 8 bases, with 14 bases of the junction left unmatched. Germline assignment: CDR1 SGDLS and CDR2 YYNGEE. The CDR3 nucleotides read TGTGCCAGCAGCCCCCGCGGGGGGCAACGGGGGGATGAGCAGTTCTTC. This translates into CASSPRGGQRGDEQFF. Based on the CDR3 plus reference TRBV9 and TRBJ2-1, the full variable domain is DSGVTQTPKHLITATGQRVTLRCSPRSGDLSVYWYQQSLDQGLQFLIQYYNGEERAKGNILERFSAQQFPDLHSELNLSSLELGDSALYFCASSPRGGQRGDEQFFGPGTRLTVL.

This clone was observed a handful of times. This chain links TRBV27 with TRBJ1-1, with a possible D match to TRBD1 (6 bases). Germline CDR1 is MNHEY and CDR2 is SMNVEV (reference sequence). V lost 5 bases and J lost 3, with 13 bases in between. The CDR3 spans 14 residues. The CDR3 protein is CASSAYRVHTEAFF. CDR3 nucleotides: TGTGCCAGCAGTGCCTACAGGGTCCACACTGAAGCTTTCTTT.

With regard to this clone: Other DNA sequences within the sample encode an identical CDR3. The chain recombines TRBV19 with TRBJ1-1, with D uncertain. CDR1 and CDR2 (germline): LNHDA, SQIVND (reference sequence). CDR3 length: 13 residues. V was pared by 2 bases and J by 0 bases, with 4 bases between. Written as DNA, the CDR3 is TGTGCCAGTAGTATATCAGTGAACACTGAAGCTTTCTTT. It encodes CASSISVNTEAFF. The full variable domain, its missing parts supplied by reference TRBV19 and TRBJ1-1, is DGGITQSPKYLFRKEGQNVTLSCEQNLNHDAMYWYRQDPGQGLRLIYYSQIVNDFQKGDIAEGYSVSREKKESFPLTVTSAQKNPTAFYLCASSISVNTEAFFGQGTRLTVV.

CDR3 DNA: TGTGCCAGCAGCCACCATGACAGATCGGGTTTCGGTTCACCCCTCCACTTT. Its protein product is CASSHHDRSGFGSPLHF. V usage is TRBV7-9 and J usage is TRBJ1-6; possible D gene TRBD1, 5 bases. This CDR3 region has 17 residues. Trimming removed 5 bases at V and 9 bases at J, with 23 bases between. Germline V gives CDR1 SEHNR, CDR2 FQNEAQ (reference sequence).

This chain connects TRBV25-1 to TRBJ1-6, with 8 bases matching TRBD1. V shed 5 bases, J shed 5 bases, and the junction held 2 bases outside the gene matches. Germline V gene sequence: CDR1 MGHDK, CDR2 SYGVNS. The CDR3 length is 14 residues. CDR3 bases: TGTGCCAGCAGTTGGGACAGGAATAATTCACCCCTCCACTTT. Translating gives CASSWDRNNSPLHF. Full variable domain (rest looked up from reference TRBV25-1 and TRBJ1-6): EADIYQTPRYLVIGTGKKITLECSQTMGHDKMYWYQQDPGMELHLIHYSYGVNSTEKGDLSSESTVSRIRTEHFPLTLESARPSHTSQYLCASSWDRNNSPLHFGNGTRLTVT.

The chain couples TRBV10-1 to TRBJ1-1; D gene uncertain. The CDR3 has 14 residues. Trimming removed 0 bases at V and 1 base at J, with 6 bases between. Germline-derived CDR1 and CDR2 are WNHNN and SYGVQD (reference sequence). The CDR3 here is CASSESMANTEAFF. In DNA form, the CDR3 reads TGCGCCAGCAGTGAGTCTATGGCGAACACTGAAGCTTTCTTT.

CDR3 protein: CASSYDGSSYEQYF. The CDR3, as DNA: TGTGCCAGCAGTTACGACGGCAGCTCCTACGAGCAGTACTTC. This sequence joins TRBV6-5 and TRBJ2-7; D gene uncertain. Germline CDR1 MNHEY, CDR2 SVGAGI. The CDR3 has 14 residues. V shed 2 bases and J shed 0 bases, with 8 bases lying between them.

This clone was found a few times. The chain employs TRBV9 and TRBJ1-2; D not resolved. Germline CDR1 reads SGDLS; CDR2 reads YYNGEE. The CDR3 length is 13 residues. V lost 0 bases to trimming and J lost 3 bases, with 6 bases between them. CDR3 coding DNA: TGTGCCAGCAGCGTAGCACAGCACTATGGCTACACCTTC. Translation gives CASSVAQHYGYTF. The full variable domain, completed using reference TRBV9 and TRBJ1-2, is DSGVTQTPKHLITATGQRVTLRCSPRSGDLSVYWYQQSLDQGLQFLIQYYNGEERAKGNILERFSAQQFPDLHSELNLSSLELGDSALYFCASSVAQHYGYTFGSGTRLTVV.

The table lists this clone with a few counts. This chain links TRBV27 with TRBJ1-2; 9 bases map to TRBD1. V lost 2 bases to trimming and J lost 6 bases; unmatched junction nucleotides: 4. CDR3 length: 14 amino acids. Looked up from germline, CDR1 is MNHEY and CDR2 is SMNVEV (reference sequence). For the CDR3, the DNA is TGTGCCAGCAGTTTAAACAGGGGGCGTGATGGCTACACCTTC. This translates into CASSLNRGRDGYTF.

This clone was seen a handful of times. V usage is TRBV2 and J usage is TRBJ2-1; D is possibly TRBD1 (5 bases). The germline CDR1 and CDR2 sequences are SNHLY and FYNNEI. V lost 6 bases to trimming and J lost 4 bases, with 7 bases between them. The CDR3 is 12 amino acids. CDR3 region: CASRDNYNEQFF. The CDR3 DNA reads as TGTGCCAGCAGGGACAATTACAATGAGCAGTTCTTC.

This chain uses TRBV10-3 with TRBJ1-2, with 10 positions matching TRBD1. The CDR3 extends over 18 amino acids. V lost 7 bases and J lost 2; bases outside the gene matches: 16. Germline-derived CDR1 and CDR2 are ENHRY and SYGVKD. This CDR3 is CAINRELGTGAPNYGYTF. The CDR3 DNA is TGTGCCATCAACAGGGAGTTGGGGACAGGGGCTCCAAACTATGGCTACACCTTC.

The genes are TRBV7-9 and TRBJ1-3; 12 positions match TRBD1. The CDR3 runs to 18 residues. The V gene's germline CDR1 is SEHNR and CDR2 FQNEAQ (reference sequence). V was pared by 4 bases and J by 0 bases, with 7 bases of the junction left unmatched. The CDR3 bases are TGTGCCAGCAGCTCACCCGGGACAGGGGGCCCCTCTGGAAACACCATATATTTT. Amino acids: CASSSPGTGGPSGNTIYF.

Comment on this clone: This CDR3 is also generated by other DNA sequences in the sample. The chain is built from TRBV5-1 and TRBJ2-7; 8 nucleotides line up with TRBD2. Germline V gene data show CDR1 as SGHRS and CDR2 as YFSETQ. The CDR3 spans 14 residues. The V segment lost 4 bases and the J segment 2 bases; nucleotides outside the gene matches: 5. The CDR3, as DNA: TGCGCCAGCAGCCCTGCAGCGGGAGCCTACGAGCAGTACTTC. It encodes CASSPAAGAYEQYF.

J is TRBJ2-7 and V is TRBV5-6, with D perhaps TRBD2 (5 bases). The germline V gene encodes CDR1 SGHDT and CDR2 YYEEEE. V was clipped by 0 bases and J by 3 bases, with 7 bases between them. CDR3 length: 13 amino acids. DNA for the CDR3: TGTGCCAGCAGCTTGGAAACTAGCTACGAGCAGTACTTC. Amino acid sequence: CASSLETSYEQYF.